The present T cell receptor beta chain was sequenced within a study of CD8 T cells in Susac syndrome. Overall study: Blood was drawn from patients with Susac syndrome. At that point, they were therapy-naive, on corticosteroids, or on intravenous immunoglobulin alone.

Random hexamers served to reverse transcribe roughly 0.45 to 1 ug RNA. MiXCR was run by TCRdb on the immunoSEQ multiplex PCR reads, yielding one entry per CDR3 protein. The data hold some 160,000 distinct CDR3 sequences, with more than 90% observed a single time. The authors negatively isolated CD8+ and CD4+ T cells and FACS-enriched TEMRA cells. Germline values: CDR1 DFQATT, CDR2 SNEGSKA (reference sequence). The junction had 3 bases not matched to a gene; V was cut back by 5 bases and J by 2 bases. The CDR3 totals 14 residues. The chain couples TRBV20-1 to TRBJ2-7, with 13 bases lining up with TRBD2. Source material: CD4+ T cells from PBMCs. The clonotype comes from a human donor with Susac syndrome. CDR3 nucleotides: TGCAGTGCTGGACTAGCGGGAGCTACCTACGAGCAGTACTTC. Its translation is CSAGLAGATYEQYF.